This entry describes one T cell receptor (beta chain). Antigen unknown. These data come from a study of T cells in pancreatic ductal adenocarcinoma. Study-level results: No significant tumor-blood clonality difference; means were about 0.1 and 0.07. This surgical cohort overrepresents the minority presenting with early-stage disease.

Using immunoSEQ multiplex PCR, the repertoire was profiled, and TCRdb retains in-frame clones only, with some absent. The sample shows over 90,000 clones, 90% to 95% of them seen only once. Surgery without prior neoadjuvant therapy was the treatment of the selected pancreatic ductal adenocarcinoma patients. V lost 2 bases and J lost 2; bases outside the gene matches: 3. Germline V gene lookup returns CDR1 LNHDA and CDR2 SQIVND (reference sequence). The CDR3 has 14 residues. Material: PBMCs. The chain is built from TRBV19 and TRBJ2-7; 7 bases map to TRBD2. This clonotype originated in a human donor with pancreatic ductal adenocarcinoma. The CDR3 spells CASSIPGLTYEQYF. The CDR3 DNA is TGTGCCAGTAGTATACCGGGACTAACCTACGAGCAGTACTTC.